These 9 T cell receptor beta chains originate from one sample sequenced in a study of monozygotic twins with inflammatory bowel disease. For each CDR3 protein, TCRdb gives one entry from its re-call of the 5' RACE reads, without DNA. The data include more than 300,000 distinct CDR3 sequences; the top ten clones carry 2.6%. The source material was blood. Every receptor here comes from a human donor with ulcerative colitis or Crohn's disease, or a healthy co-twin of an affected twin (not recorded which).

J is TRBJ1-1 and V is TRBV5-1; lacking DNA, the TRBD1 call made by TCRdb goes unchecked. This CDR3 is built from 13 residues. Germline V lookup: CDR1 SGHRS, CDR2 YFSETQ. CDR3 in amino acids: CASSKTVDTEAFF.

The chain links TRBV5-1 to TRBJ1-1; with no DNA, the TCRdb D assignment of TRBD1 cannot be verified. Germline V gene lookup returns CDR1 SGHRS and CDR2 YFSETQ. The CDR3 covers 14 residues. CDR3 in amino acids: CASSFDRGNTEAFF.

The CDR3 protein is CVRERRDTQYF. This sequence joins TRBV15 and TRBJ2-3. The CDR3 runs 11 residues. CDR1 and CDR2 from the germline V gene are LNHNV and YYDKDF (reference sequence).

The gene calls are TRBV6-2 or TRBV6-3 and TRBJ1-5; TCRdb's D gene call, TRBD1, goes unchecked for lack of DNA. Germline loops: CDR1 MNHEY, CDR2 SVGEGT. The CDR3 consists of 16 residues. The CDR3 loop is CASSLGRHFPNQPQHF.

V and J are TRBV12-3 or TRBV12-4 and TRBJ2-7; TCRdb's D call, TRBD1, is unchecked because there is no DNA. This CDR3 is 13 amino acids long. CDR3 sequence reads: CASSFWGDYEQYF.

The CDR3 is CASSLKAEGRNTEAFF. This chain connects TRBV28 to TRBJ1-1. The germline V gene encodes CDR1 MDHEN and CDR2 SYDVKM. The CDR3 spans 16 residues.

This chain links TRBV7-3 with TRBJ1-2. This CDR3 is 18 amino acids long. CDR1 SGHTA and CDR2 FQGTGA come from the germline V gene. CDR3 sequence: CASNIRGPQPQTNYGYTF.

The chain joins TRBV12-3 or TRBV12-4 to TRBJ2-4; TCRdb picks TRBD1, but there is no DNA to check that call. The CDR3 spans 13 residues. CDR3 protein: CASTPDRVNIQYF.

V gene TRBV12-5 combines with J gene TRBJ1-1; absent DNA, TCRdb's TRBD1 call cannot be checked. CDR3 length equals 19 residues. Germline CDR1 LGHNT, CDR2 FRNRAP. CDR3 loop: CASAQTLWPGQGTFLEAFF.